This T cell receptor beta chain was identified during a study of CD8 T cells in ankylosing spondylitis. TCRdb itself ran the 5' RACE reads through MiXCR, one entry per CDR3 protein. The table records hundreds of thousands of distinct CDR3 sequences, 12% of them present only once. V shed 5 bases and J shed 4 bases, with 17 bases lying between them. The CDR3 length is 15 residues. Germline assignment: CDR1 SGHTA and CDR2 FQGNSA. Study-level results: Enrichment of disease-linked clones was reportedly significant in matched ankylosing spondylitis synovial fluid. What seemed typical of ankylosing spondylitis blood was a TCR beta motif built from several highly homologous variants.

This clonotype came up many times. Its antigen is unknown. This sequence originates from a male donor with ankylosing spondylitis. The chain combines TRBV7-2 with TRBJ1-1; maybe TRBD1 (6 bases). The sample was blood, either unsorted or a sorted T cell fraction (not recorded which). In DNA, the CDR3 is TGTGCCAGCAGCGTTTCGGGGGCGGGTATCACTGAAGCTTTCTTT. Encoded protein: CASSVSGAGITEAFF.